The 30 T cell receptor beta chains in this list originate from one sample, sequenced in a study of T cell responses to AZD1222 COVID-19 vaccine. TCRdb's copy holds only in-frame clones and misses some; the assay was immunoSEQ multiplex PCR. The repertoire consists of 95,000 to 150,000 clones, with around nine tenths occurring once and the leading ten covering roughly 4.1%. The sample was peripheral blood, taken on day 0 of AZD1222 vaccination. The receptors come from an adult in good health.

This chain connects TRBV11-2 to TRBJ2-2, with D perhaps matching TRBD2 (5 bases). With 4 bases removed from V and 4 bases from J, the gap between germline ends came to 10 bases. Germline V gene data show CDR1 as SGHAT and CDR2 as FQNNGV. CDR3 size: 14 residues. The CDR3 sequence: CASSSDFSTGELFF. CDR3 in DNA: TGTGCCAGCAGCTCGGACTTTTCCACCGGGGAGCTGTTTTTT.

The rearrangement uses TRBV6-5 and TRBJ2-5, with D unresolved. Looked up from germline, CDR1 is MNHEY and CDR2 is SVGAGI. This CDR3 is built from 14 residues. Trimming shortened V by 2 bases and J by 9 bases, and 16 bases separated the two germline ends. This CDR3 is CASSYGVVGGAQYF. The CDR3 nucleotides are TGTGCCAGCAGTTACGGGGTTGTGGGTGGGGCCCAGTACTTC.

This chain joins TRBV27 and TRBJ1-5, with D unclear. V was clipped by 5 bases and J by 0 bases, with 11 bases between them. This CDR3 spans 15 amino acids. Per germline, CDR1 MNHEY and CDR2 SMNVEV (reference sequence). The CDR3 DNA reads as TGTGCCAGCAGTGAGCAGAGCGTTAGCAATCAGCCCCAGCATTTT. Residues: CASSEQSVSNQPQHF.

The rearrangement links TRBV28 to TRBJ2-5; 7 bases align to TRBD2. J was trimmed by 3 bases and V by 7 bases; bases with no gene match: 8. Germline V lookup: CDR1 MDHEN, CDR2 SYDVKM. The CDR3 extends over 14 amino acids. CDR3 region: CASNIAGLKETQYF. The CDR3 DNA sequence: TGTGCCAGCAATATAGCGGGTTTAAAAGAGACCCAGTACTTC.

To note about this clone: Other DNA sequences in this specimen translate into the identical CDR3. The chain links TRBV6-1 to TRBJ1-2; no clear D gene. CDR1 and CDR2 (germline): MNHNS, SASEGT. The V and J ends lost 2 bases and 2 bases respectively, with 6 bases between them. This CDR3 is 13 amino acids long. The CDR3 protein is CASSETGNYGYTF. CDR3 DNA sequence: TGTGCCAGCAGTGAAACGGGAAACTATGGCTACACCTTC.

V is TRBV12-3 or TRBV12-4 and J is TRBJ2-3; D is possibly TRBD1 (6 bases). V lost 6 bases to trimming and J lost 2 bases, with 9 bases between them. CDR3 length: 13 amino acids. CDR3 protein: CASRTGATDTQYF. In DNA, the CDR3 is TGTGCCAGCAGGACAGGAGCCACAGATACGCAGTATTTT.

This clone was detected once. J is TRBJ2-1 and V is TRBV7-8; D gene uncertain. The germline V and J ends were trimmed by 0 bases and 0 bases, with 15 bases remaining between them. The V gene's germline CDR1 is SGHVS and CDR2 FQNEAQ. This CDR3 spans 18 amino acids. CDR3 nucleotides: TGTGCCAGCAGCTTAGCAGGGCTTGCGTCCAGCTCCTACAATGAGCAGTTCTTC. Protein: CASSLAGLASSSYNEQFF.

This clone was counted only a few times. The chain carries TRBV27 and TRBJ2-7; TRBD2 matches 9 bases. Per germline, CDR1 MNHEY and CDR2 SMNVEV (reference sequence). V shed 0 bases, J shed 2 bases, and the junction held 8 bases outside the gene matches. The CDR3 runs to 17 residues. The CDR3, as DNA: TGTGCCAGCAGTTTATCTTCCGGGACTAGCCAAACCTACGAGCAGTACTTC. Translating gives CASSLSSGTSQTYEQYF.

The chain joins TRBV10-1 to TRBJ1-1, with 12 nucleotides matching TRBD1. V was pared by 5 bases and J by 6 bases, with 4 bases of the junction left unmatched. Germline loops: CDR1 WNHNN, CDR2 SYGVQD (reference sequence). This CDR3 spans 14 amino acids. Here the CDR3 reads CASSKGQGAAEAFF. The CDR3 DNA sequence: TGCGCCAGCAGTAAGGGACAGGGGGCCGCTGAAGCTTTCTTT.

The chain couples TRBV5-4 to TRBJ2-5; 12 nucleotides align to TRBD2. V trimming: 4 bases; J trimming: 5 bases; junction bases outside the gene matches: 9. Per the germline V gene, CDR1 is SGHNT and CDR2 is YYREEE (reference sequence). This CDR3 contains 16 residues. In nucleotides, the CDR3 is TGTGCCAGCAGCAACAGACTAGCGGGAGCGGCCGAGACCCAGTACTTC. It encodes CASSNRLAGAAETQYF.

This chain uses TRBV6-5 with TRBJ2-5, with D perhaps matching TRBD1 (5 bases). With 0 bases removed from V and 4 bases from J, the gap between germline ends came to 15 bases. Germline assignment: CDR1 MNHEY and CDR2 SVGAGI. This CDR3 has 16 amino acids. The CDR3 here is CASSYSATGRAETQYF. In nucleotides, the CDR3 is TGTGCCAGCAGTTACTCCGCCACTGGCAGGGCAGAGACCCAGTACTTC.

This chain uses TRBV6-6 with TRBJ2-3; the D is unclear. The CDR3 sequence is 15 residues long. Germline CDR1 reads MNHNY; CDR2 reads SVGAGI (reference sequence). Trimming shortened V by 6 bases and J by 1 base, and 14 bases separated the two germline ends. CDR3 in amino acids: CASRESAVGTDTQYF. CDR3 nucleotides: TGTGCCAGCAGGGAGAGTGCCGTAGGCACAGATACGCAGTATTTT.

The J gene is TRBJ2-2, the V gene TRBV13; the match to TRBD1 covers 8 bases. Germline values: CDR1 PRHDT, CDR2 FYEKMQ (reference sequence). V dropped 3 bases and J dropped 7; count of bases not matched to a gene: 4. The CDR3 loop spans 14 amino acids. CDR3 coding DNA: TGTGCCAGCAGCTTCCCACAGGGGGGCGGGGAGCTGTTTTTT. Its protein product is CASSFPQGGGELFF.

This clone was detected only a few times. The chain joins TRBV6-5 to TRBJ2-3; 9 bases map to TRBD2. With 0 bases clipped from V and 6 bases from J, the junction kept 7 bases outside the gene matches. The CDR3 consists of 16 residues. CDR1 and CDR2 (germline): MNHEY, SVGAGI. The CDR3 coding sequence is TGTGCCAGCAGTTACTCGCGGGAGGGCTCGATGGATACGCAGTATTTT. Its protein product is CASSYSREGSMDTQYF.

This chain joins TRBV30 and TRBJ2-7, with TRBD2 as a possible D gene (5 bases). There are 12 residues in the CDR3. Germline loops: CDR1 GTSNPN, CDR2 SVGIG (reference sequence). The germline V and J ends were trimmed by 5 bases and 7 bases, with 15 bases remaining between them. As DNA, the CDR3 is TGTGCCTGGGCACGCGGGTCTAGGGAGCAGTACTTC. Translated, it gives CAWARGSREQYF.

J is TRBJ1-5 and V is TRBV7-8; possibly TRBD1 for D (6 bases). Germline loops: CDR1 SGHVS, CDR2 FQNEAQ. The V end was cut by 5 bases, the J end by 7 bases, with 18 bases between. This CDR3 spans 15 amino acids. The CDR3 coding sequence is TGTGCCAGCAGCCTAAACAGGGTCAGGGGACAGCCCCAGCATTTT. This sequence encodes CASSLNRVRGQPQHF.

Note on this clone: A read error may produce the germline difference seen at one junction end. J is TRBJ2-3 and V is TRBV6-5, with D hard to call. In germline, CDR1 is MNHEY, CDR2 SVGAGI. This CDR3 spans 14 amino acids. In nucleotides, the CDR3 is TGTGCCAGCAGTTACCTGGGGTCCACACATACGCAGTATTTT. It is translated as CASSYLGSTHTQYF.

This chain connects TRBV5-6 to TRBJ2-7; D is possibly TRBD2 (6 bases). Germline V gene data show CDR1 as SGHDT and CDR2 as YYEEEE. The CDR3 consists of 12 residues. V gave up 4 bases and J gave up 2 bases, with 7 bases separating them. In DNA, the CDR3 is TGTGCCAGCAGCGGGGGGACCTACGAGCAGTACTTC. Translation: CASSGGTYEQYF.

The V call is TRBV6-5, the J call TRBJ2-3; tentative D call: TRBD1 (6 bases). The CDR3 is 12 amino acids. Looked up from germline, CDR1 is MNHEY and CDR2 is SVGAGI. Trimming pared 9 bases from V and 7 bases from J, leaving 14 bases between. As DNA, the CDR3 is TGTGCCAGTCAAGGGGGTCCCTATACGCAGTATTTT. This sequence encodes CASQGGPYTQYF.

The chain is built from TRBV7-6 and TRBJ2-7, with D hard to call. Germline V gene data show CDR1 as SGHVS and CDR2 as FNYEAQ. The CDR3 extends over 14 amino acids. V was pared by 4 bases and J by 2 bases, with 12 bases between. The CDR3 spells CASSSLTTAYEQYF. The CDR3 DNA is TGTGCCAGCAGCTCCCTGACGACGGCCTACGAGCAGTACTTC. The entire variable domain, with the rest obtained from reference TRBV7-6 and TRBJ2-7, is as follows: GAGVSQSPRYKVTKRGQDVALRCDPISGHVSLYWYRQALGQGPEFLTYFNYEAQQDKSGLPNDRFSAERPEGSISTLTIQRTEQRDSAMYRCASSSLTTAYEQYFGPGTRLTVT.

The chain uses TRBV6-2 or TRBV6-3 and TRBJ1-5, with D perhaps matching TRBD1 (5 bases). The CDR3 sequence is 14 residues long. The V end lost 2 bases, the J end lost 6 bases, and 11 bases lay between the germline ends. The germline CDR1 and CDR2 sequences are MNHEY and SVGEGT. This CDR3 reads CASSYGGGSQPQHF. The CDR3 bases are TGTGCCAGCAGTTACGGCGGGGGAAGTCAGCCCCAGCATTTT.

V is TRBV12-3 or TRBV12-4 and J is TRBJ1-5, with 9 bases lining up with TRBD1. The CDR3 length is 13 residues. J lost 6 bases, V lost 6 bases, and 3 bases had no gene match. This chain's CDR3 is CASSSDRGQPQHF. CDR3 sequence (DNA): TGTGCCAGCAGCTCGGACAGGGGTCAGCCCCAGCATTTT.

The chain couples TRBV19 to TRBJ1-5, with D possibly TRBD1 on 5 matching bases. This CDR3 has 17 amino acids. Trimming removed 4 bases from V and 4 bases from J, with 20 bases in between. Germline CDR1 LNHDA, CDR2 SQIVND (reference sequence). DNA for the CDR3: TGTGCCAGTAGTAGCTTAGTAAAGGGGTTGATTAATCAGCCCCAGCATTTT. Protein product: CASSSLVKGLINQPQHF.

This rearrangement joins TRBV7-6 to TRBJ2-7, with TRBD1 identical over 7 bases. CDR1 is SGHVS, CDR2 FNYEAQ, per germline. The CDR3 covers 15 residues. V lost 5 bases to trimming and J lost 1 base; unmatched junction nucleotides: 8. This CDR3 reads CASSAALGQSYEQYF. The CDR3 DNA is TGTGCCAGCAGCGCGGCGCTGGGACAGTCCTACGAGCAGTACTTC.

This chain connects TRBV6-2 or TRBV6-3 to TRBJ1-6, with 8 bases fitting TRBD1. CDR3 length equals 15 residues. The germline V gene encodes CDR1 MNHEY and CDR2 SVGEGT. V was clipped by 4 bases and J by 9 bases; unmatched bases: 8. The CDR3 DNA follows: TGTGCCAGCAGTTCCCGGGACAGGCTATTTTCACCCCTCCACTTT. Amino acids: CASSSRDRLFSPLHF.

A single count supports this clone. The V gene is TRBV18, the J gene TRBJ2-2; 8 bases are a match to TRBD1. Germline CDR1 reads KGHSH; CDR2 reads LQKENI. Germline trimming cut 3 bases from V and 2 bases from J; bases unmatched to any gene: 2. The CDR3 covers 15 residues. The CDR3 nucleotides read TGTGCCAGCTCACCGGGACAGGCTAACACCGGGGAGCTGTTTTTT. Translation gives CASSPGQANTGELFF.

The genes are TRBV2 and TRBJ2-7; D unresolved. CDR3 length: 13 residues. Germline V gene sequence: CDR1 SNHLY, CDR2 FYNNEI. Trimming took 0 bases from V and 4 from J, leaving 7 bases between them. The CDR3 loop is CASSEAEVYEQYF. The CDR3 DNA reads TGTGCCAGCAGTGAAGCAGAGGTTTACGAGCAGTACTTC.

The rearrangement uses TRBV6-1 and TRBJ2-3, with D unresolved. CDR3 length: 15 residues. Germline CDR1 MNHNS, CDR2 SASEGT. V was trimmed by 1 base and J by 6 bases, leaving 14 bases between them. CDR3 DNA sequence: TGTGCCAGCAGTGAAGGGAGTGGGGTTATCGATACGCAGTATTTT. Translated: CASSEGSGVIDTQYF.

V and J are TRBV5-5 and TRBJ1-1; D is perhaps TRBD1 (6 bases). The CDR3 loop spans 13 amino acids. The germline V and J ends were trimmed by 3 bases and 5 bases, with 11 bases remaining between them. The germline CDR1 and CDR2 sequences are SGHKS and YYEKEE (reference sequence). The CDR3 is CASSWDGQTEAFF. CDR3 nucleotide sequence: TGTGCCAGCAGCTGGGACGGACAGACTGAAGCTTTCTTT.

V and J are TRBV18 and TRBJ1-1; D is uncertain. CDR1 and CDR2 (germline): KGHSH, LQKENI. V gave up 1 base and J gave up 7 bases, with 7 bases separating them. CDR3 size: 12 residues. The CDR3 reads CASSPLDGEAFF. The CDR3 DNA is TGTGCCAGCTCACCACTCGACGGTGAAGCTTTCTTT.